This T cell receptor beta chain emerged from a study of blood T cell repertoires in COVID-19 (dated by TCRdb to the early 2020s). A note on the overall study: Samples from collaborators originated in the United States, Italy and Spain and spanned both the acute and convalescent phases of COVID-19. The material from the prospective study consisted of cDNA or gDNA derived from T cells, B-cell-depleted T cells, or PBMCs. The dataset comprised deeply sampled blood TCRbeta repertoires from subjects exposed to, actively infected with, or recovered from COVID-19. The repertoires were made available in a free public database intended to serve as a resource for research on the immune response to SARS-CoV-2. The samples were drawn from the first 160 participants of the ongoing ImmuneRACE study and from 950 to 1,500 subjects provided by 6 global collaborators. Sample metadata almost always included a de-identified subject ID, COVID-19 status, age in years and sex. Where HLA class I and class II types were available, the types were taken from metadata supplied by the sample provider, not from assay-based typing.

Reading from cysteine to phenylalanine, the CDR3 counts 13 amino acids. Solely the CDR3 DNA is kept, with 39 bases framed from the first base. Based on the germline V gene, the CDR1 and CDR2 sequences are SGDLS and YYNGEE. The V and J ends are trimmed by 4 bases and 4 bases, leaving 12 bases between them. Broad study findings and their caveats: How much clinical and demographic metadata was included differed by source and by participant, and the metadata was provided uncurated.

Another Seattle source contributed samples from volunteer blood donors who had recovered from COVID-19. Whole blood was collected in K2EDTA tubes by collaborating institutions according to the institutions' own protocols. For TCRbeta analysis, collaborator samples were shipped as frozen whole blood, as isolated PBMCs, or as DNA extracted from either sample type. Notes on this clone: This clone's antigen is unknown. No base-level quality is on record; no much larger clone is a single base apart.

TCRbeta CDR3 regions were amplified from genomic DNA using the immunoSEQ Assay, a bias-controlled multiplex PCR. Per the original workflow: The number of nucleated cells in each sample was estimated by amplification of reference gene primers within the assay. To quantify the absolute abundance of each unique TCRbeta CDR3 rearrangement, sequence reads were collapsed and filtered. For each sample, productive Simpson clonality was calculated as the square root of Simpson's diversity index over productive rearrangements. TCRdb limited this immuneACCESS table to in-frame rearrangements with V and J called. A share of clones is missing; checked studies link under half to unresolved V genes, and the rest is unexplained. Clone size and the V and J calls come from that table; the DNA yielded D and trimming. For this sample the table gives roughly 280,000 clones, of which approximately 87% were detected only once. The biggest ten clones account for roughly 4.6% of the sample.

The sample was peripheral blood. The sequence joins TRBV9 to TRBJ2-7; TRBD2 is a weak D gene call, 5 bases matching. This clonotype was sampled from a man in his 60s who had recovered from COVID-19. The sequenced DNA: TGTGCCAGCAGCAGCGGACTGGGATACGAGCAGTACTTC. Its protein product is CASSSGLGYEQYF.